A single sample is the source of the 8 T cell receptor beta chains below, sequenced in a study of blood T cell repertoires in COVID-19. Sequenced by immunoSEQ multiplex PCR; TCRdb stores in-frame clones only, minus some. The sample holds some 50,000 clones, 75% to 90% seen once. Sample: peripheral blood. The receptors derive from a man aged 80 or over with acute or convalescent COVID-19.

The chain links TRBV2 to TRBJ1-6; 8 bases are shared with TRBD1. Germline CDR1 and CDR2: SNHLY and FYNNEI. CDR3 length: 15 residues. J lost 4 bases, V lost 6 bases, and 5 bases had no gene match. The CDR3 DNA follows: TGTGCCAGCAGCGCCGACAGGGGTTATAATTCACCCCTCCACTTT. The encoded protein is CASSADRGYNSPLHF.

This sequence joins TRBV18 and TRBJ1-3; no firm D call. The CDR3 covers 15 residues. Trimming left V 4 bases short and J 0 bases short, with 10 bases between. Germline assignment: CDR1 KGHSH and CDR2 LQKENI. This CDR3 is CASSRESYSGNTIYF. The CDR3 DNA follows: TGTGCCAGCTCACGTGAGAGTTACTCTGGAAACACCATATATTTT.

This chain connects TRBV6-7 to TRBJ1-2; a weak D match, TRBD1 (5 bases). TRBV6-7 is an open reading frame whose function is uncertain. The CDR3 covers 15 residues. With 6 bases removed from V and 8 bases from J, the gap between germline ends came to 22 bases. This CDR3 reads CASRCRGARSGGYTF. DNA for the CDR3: TGTGCCAGCAGATGTAGGGGCGCCCGGTCGGGCGGCTACACCTTC.

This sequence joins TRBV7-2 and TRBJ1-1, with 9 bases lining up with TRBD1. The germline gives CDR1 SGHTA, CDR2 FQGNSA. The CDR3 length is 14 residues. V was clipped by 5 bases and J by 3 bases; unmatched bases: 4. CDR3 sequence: CASSNRGLDTEAFF. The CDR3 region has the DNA TGTGCCAGCAGCAACAGGGGGCTCGACACTGAAGCTTTCTTT.

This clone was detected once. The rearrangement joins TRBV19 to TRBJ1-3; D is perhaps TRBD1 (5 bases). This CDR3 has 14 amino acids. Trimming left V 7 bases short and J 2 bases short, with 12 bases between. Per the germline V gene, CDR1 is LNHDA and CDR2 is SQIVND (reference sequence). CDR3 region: CASTQDKAGNTIYF. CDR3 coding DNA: TGTGCCAGTACCCAGGACAAGGCTGGAAACACCATATATTTT.

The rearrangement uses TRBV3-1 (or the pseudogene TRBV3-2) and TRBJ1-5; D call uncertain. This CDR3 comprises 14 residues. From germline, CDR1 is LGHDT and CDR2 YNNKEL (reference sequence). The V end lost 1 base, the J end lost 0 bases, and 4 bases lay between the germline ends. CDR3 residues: CASSQGHSNQPQHF. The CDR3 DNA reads TGTGCCAGCAGCCAAGGTCATAGCAATCAGCCCCAGCATTTT.

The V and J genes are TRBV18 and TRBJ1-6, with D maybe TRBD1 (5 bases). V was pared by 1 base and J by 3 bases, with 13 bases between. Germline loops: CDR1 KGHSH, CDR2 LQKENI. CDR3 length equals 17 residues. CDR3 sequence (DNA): TGTGCCAGCTCACCACGAGTCGGGGGGGGCTATAATTCACCCCTCCACTTT. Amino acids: CASSPRVGGGYNSPLHF. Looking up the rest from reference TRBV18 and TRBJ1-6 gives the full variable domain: NAGVMQNPRHLVRRRGQEARLRCSPMKGHSHVYWYRQLPEEGLKFMVYLQKENIIDESGMPKERFSAEFPKEGPSILRIQQVVRGDSAAYFCASSPRVGGGYNSPLHFGNGTRLTVT.

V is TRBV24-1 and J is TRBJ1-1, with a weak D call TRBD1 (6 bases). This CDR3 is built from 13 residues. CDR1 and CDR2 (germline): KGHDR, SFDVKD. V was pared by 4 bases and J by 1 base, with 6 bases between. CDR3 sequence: CATSEGANTEAFF. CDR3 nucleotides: TGTGCCACCAGTGAGGGGGCGAACACTGAAGCTTTCTTT.